A single sample gave rise to the 25 T cell receptor beta chains below, sequenced in a study of vaccination effects on CD4 cells after COVID-19. At the end of approximately 10 days of culture, CD4+ T cells were isolated. TCRdb's copy holds only in-frame clones and misses some; the assay was immunoSEQ multiplex PCR. The sample holds fewer than 40,000 clones; about two thirds are singletons and the top ten take roughly 3.8%. Their antigens remain unidentified. Sequencing used CD4+ T cells from PBMCs cultured without peptide, obtained before COVID-19 vaccination. All receptors come from a human donor who received a COVID-19 vaccine.

The rearrangement uses TRBV2 and TRBJ2-3; 9 bases are a match to TRBD2. Germline-derived CDR1 and CDR2 are SNHLY and FYNNEI. The CDR3 extends over 15 amino acids. Trimming took 2 bases from V and 6 from J; bases not matched to a gene: 6. This CDR3 reads CASSERSGGPDTQYF. The CDR3 nucleotides are TGTGCCAGCAGTGAACGCAGCGGGGGGCCCGATACGCAGTATTTT.

This clone was seen only once. The CDR3 DNA reads TGTGCCAGCAGTTTAACCGGGAGTAGCACAGATACGCAGTATTTT. Its protein product is CASSLTGSSTDTQYF. The J gene is TRBJ2-3, the V gene TRBV27; TRBD2 might be the D (6 bases). The CDR3 contains 15 residues. From germline, CDR1 is MNHEY and CDR2 SMNVEV (reference sequence). Trimming took 2 bases from V and 0 from J, leaving 9 bases between them.

The J gene is TRBJ1-1, the V gene TRBV2; D is unclear. V gave up 6 bases and J gave up 1 base, with 6 bases separating them. There are 12 residues in the CDR3. The germline CDR1 and CDR2 sequences are SNHLY and FYNNEI. The CDR3 is CASSVTNTEAFF. The DNA for the CDR3 is TGTGCCAGCAGCGTCACGAACACTGAAGCTTTCTTT.

The V gene is TRBV21-1, the J gene TRBJ2-3; the table names TRBD2, a call not compared with the DNA. TRBV21-1 is given as a pseudogene. The CDR3 totals 18 residues. CDR3 in DNA: TGTGCCAGCAGCAATTTCATCTCGCCCACCACTAGCACAGATACGCAGTATTTT. Translation: CASSNFISPTTSTDTQYF.

Worth noting for this clone: Other DNA sequences in this specimen translate into the identical CDR3. The V gene is TRBV6-1, the J gene TRBJ2-7; either TRBD1 or TRBD2 may fit D (5 bases each). The CDR3 extends over 15 amino acids. The germline V and J ends were trimmed by 2 bases and 3 bases, with 14 bases remaining between them. Germline V CDR1 and CDR2: MNHNS, SASEGT. This CDR3 is CASSESKGPFYEQYF. The CDR3 region has the DNA TGTGCCAGCAGTGAATCTAAGGGACCCTTCTACGAGCAGTACTTC.

J is TRBJ2-7 and V is TRBV7-7; 7 bases are a match to TRBD1. The CDR3 loop spans 13 amino acids. In germline, CDR1 is SSHAT, CDR2 FNYEAQ (reference sequence). After removal of 0 bases from V and 6 bases from J, the junction contained 2 bases not matched to a gene. CDR3 loop: CASSLASGGEQYF. CDR3 DNA sequence: TGTGCCAGCAGCTTAGCGTCAGGGGGCGAGCAGTACTTC.

V gene TRBV5-1 combines with J gene TRBJ2-1; TRBD2 agrees at 7 bases. CDR1 and CDR2 (germline): SGHRS, YFSETQ. V lost 1 base to trimming and J lost 13 bases; unmatched junction nucleotides: 5. This CDR3 spans 12 amino acids. Here the CDR3 reads CASSLRAGEQFF. The CDR3 DNA follows: TGCGCCAGCAGCTTGAGGGCGGGAGAACAGTTCTTC.

This chain uses TRBV5-1 with TRBJ1-1; TRBD1 might be the D (5 bases). V dropped 1 base and J dropped 3 bases, with 19 bases sitting between them. Germline V gives CDR1 SGHRS, CDR2 YFSETQ. The CDR3 extends over 17 amino acids. CDR3 in DNA: TGCGCCAGCAGCTTGTCTGGGTCCGTAGGGGCATACACTGAAGCTTTCTTT. As protein: CASSLSGSVGAYTEAFF.

The chain combines TRBV5-4 with TRBJ2-2, with 15 bases fitting TRBD2. With 5 bases clipped from V and 1 base from J, the junction kept 9 bases outside the gene matches. This CDR3 comprises 19 residues. Germline V gene lookup returns CDR1 SGHNT and CDR2 YYREEE (reference sequence). As DNA, the CDR3 is TGTGCCAGCAGTAAATCCGGACTAGCGGGGGGGCGGAACACCGGGGAGCTGTTTTTT. Translated, it gives CASSKSGLAGGRNTGELFF.

The chain combines TRBV24-1 with TRBJ2-5, with D uncertain. Trimming stripped 3 bases from V and 4 bases from J, with 5 bases between. The CDR3 runs 12 residues. Per germline, CDR1 KGHDR and CDR2 SFDVKD. The CDR3 protein is CATSDIRETQYF. CDR3 DNA: TGTGCCACCAGTGATATAAGAGAGACCCAGTACTTC.

This clone came up a few times. This chain joins TRBV19 and TRBJ2-5; D is unclear. Trimming took off 1 base at V and 4 bases at J, with 10 bases between the two ends. The CDR3 length is 14 residues. The germline V gene encodes CDR1 LNHDA and CDR2 SQIVND (reference sequence). The CDR3 region is CASSIGLRPETQYF. The CDR3 DNA sequence: TGTGCCAGTAGTATAGGGTTGAGACCAGAGACCCAGTACTTC.

The chain links TRBV5-6 to TRBJ2-5; 12 bases map to TRBD2. V shed 0 bases, J shed 5 bases, and the junction held 5 bases outside the gene matches. Germline values: CDR1 SGHDT, CDR2 YYEEEE. The length of the CDR3 is 16 residues. In nucleotides, the CDR3 is TGTGCCAGCAGCTTGGGACTAGCGGGAGTACGGGAGACCCAGTACTTC. Protein sequence: CASSLGLAGVRETQYF.

The rearrangement links TRBV24-1 to TRBJ2-5; TRBD1 might be the D (5 bases). Trimming took off 1 base at V and 1 base at J, with 9 bases between the two ends. Germline V gives CDR1 KGHDR, CDR2 SFDVKD. The CDR3 loop spans 15 amino acids. The CDR3 coding sequence is TGTGCCACCAGTGATTTTCAGGGTTCCCAAGAGACCCAGTACTTC. Translating gives CATSDFQGSQETQYF.

V usage is TRBV11-3 and J usage is TRBJ2-7; D not certain. This CDR3 has 11 amino acids. Trimming removed 5 bases at V and 3 bases at J, with 5 bases between. In germline, CDR1 is SGHNT, CDR2 YENEEA. The CDR3 protein is CASSIGYEQYF. The CDR3 DNA is TGTGCCAGCAGCATCGGCTACGAGCAGTACTTC.

This rearrangement joins TRBV30 to TRBJ1-6, with D perhaps TRBD1 (6 bases). The CDR3 has 18 amino acids. The germline V gene encodes CDR1 GTSNPN and CDR2 SVGIG (reference sequence). The V and J ends lost 4 bases and 0 bases respectively, with 19 bases between them. The CDR3 DNA reads TGTGCCTGGACCGGGGGGGCCCGGTCTAGCTCCTATAATTCACCCCTCCACTTT. Translated: CAWTGGARSSSYNSPLHF. The whole variable domain, remainder taken from reference TRBV30 and TRBJ1-6, is SQTIHQWPATLVQPVGSPLSLECTVEGTSNPNLYWYRQAAGRGLQLLFYSVGIGQISSEVPQNLSASRPQDRQFILSSKKLLLSDSGFYLCAWTGGARSSSYNSPLHFGNGTRLTVT.

J is TRBJ1-2 and V is TRBV6-5; unclear D gene. The CDR3 extends over 15 amino acids. Germline V gives CDR1 MNHEY, CDR2 SVGAGI. Trimming cost V 0 bases and J 0 bases, with 8 bases left between them. The chain's CDR3 is CASSYSPGSNYGYTF. The CDR3 bases are TGTGCCAGCAGTTACTCGCCGGGATCTAACTATGGCTACACCTTC.

This clone was counted only a few times. The J gene is TRBJ2-1, the V gene TRBV11-3; no clear D. Trimming left V 0 bases short and J 8 bases short, with 17 bases between. The CDR3 sequence is 16 residues long. From germline, CDR1 is SGHNT and CDR2 YENEEA. The CDR3 coding sequence is TGTGCCAGCAGCTTAGATCGAGGTGTCGAGTCACATGAGCAGTTCTTC. Amino acids: CASSLDRGVESHEQFF.

There are a few counts of this clone. The chain links TRBV10-1 to TRBJ2-4; tentative D call: TRBD2 (5 bases). Between the trimmed V and J ends, which lost 0 bases and 1 base, there was a span of 10 bases. CDR3 length: 16 amino acids. The germline V gene has CDR1 WNHNN and CDR2 SYGVQD (reference sequence). The CDR3 bases are TGCGCCAGCAGTGAGTCGACTATGCTGGCCAAAAACATTCAGTACTTC. Translation: CASSESTMLAKNIQYF.

Here the CDR3 DNA reads TGTGCCACCAGCAGAGAGGCCGGAGAGACCCAGTACTTC. This encodes CATSREAGETQYF. This chain links TRBV15 with TRBJ2-5; D not resolved. The germline V gene encodes CDR1 LNHNV and CDR2 YYDKDF (reference sequence). There are 13 residues in the CDR3. The V and J ends lost 0 bases and 4 bases respectively, with 6 bases between them.

J is TRBJ2-1 and V is TRBV6-6; D is uncertain. CDR1 is MNHNY, CDR2 SVGAGI, per germline (reference sequence). Trimming removed 2 bases from V and 0 bases from J, with 8 bases in between. This CDR3 contains 15 residues. CDR3 protein: CASSYELSSYNEQFF. CDR3 bases: TGTGCCAGCAGTTACGAGCTGAGCTCCTACAATGAGCAGTTCTTC.

Worth noting for this clone: The same CDR3 is also encoded by other DNA sequences in this sample. The rearrangement joins TRBV10-1 to TRBJ2-7; 9 nucleotides align to TRBD2. Per germline, CDR1 WNHNN and CDR2 SYGVQD (reference sequence). J lost 2 bases, V lost 9 bases, and 11 bases had no gene match. The CDR3 has 15 amino acids. DNA of the CDR3: TGCGCCAGTAGGAGGGACGCTAGCGGGACCTACGAGCAGTACTTC. Translated, it gives CASRRDASGTYEQYF.

The V gene is TRBV15, the J gene TRBJ1-1, with D maybe TRBD1 (6 bases). CDR3 size: 18 residues. CDR1 is LNHNV and CDR2 is YYDKDF in the germline V gene (reference sequence). Trimming took 0 bases from V and 0 from J, leaving 17 bases between them. The CDR3 sequence is CATSRDRSAGAMNTEAFF. Here the CDR3 DNA reads TGTGCCACCAGCAGAGATCGGTCGGCAGGGGCGATGAACACTGAAGCTTTCTTT.

This clone is a singleton in its sample. The junction and the germline gene differ at one end; a read error may be behind it. The gene calls are TRBV11-2 and TRBJ2-7; weak D call: TRBD1 (7 bases). CDR1 SGHAT and CDR2 FQNNGV come from the germline V gene. The CDR3 totals 17 residues. This CDR3 reads CASSLEGRGRGSYEQYF. In nucleotides, the CDR3 is TGTGCCAGCAGTTTAGAGGGTAGGGGGCGGGGAAGCTACGAGCAGTACTTC.

This clone was counted once. The V call is TRBV3-1 (or the pseudogene TRBV3-2), the J call TRBJ2-3; D gene uncertain. CDR1 is LGHDT and CDR2 is YNNKEL in the germline V gene (reference sequence). Trimming left V 1 base short and J 0 bases short, with 5 bases between. The CDR3 is 14 residues long. The CDR3 DNA is TGTGCCAGCAGCCAAGGGCCTAGCACAGATACGCAGTATTTT. It specifies CASSQGPSTDTQYF.

The rearrangement uses TRBV27 and TRBJ2-1, with 9 bases aligning to TRBD2. V trimming: 5 bases; J trimming: 4 bases; junction bases outside the gene matches: 15. The CDR3 runs 18 residues. Germline V gene sequence: CDR1 MNHEY, CDR2 SMNVEV (reference sequence). The CDR3 is CASSRDRGLLAGYNEQFF. The CDR3 DNA is TGTGCCAGCAGTAGGGACAGAGGGTTACTAGCGGGTTACAATGAGCAGTTCTTC.